Below, 7 T cell receptor beta chains from the same sample are listed, as sequenced in a study of response to subunit inactivated influenza vaccine (dated by TCRdb to between 2018 and 2020). Libraries came from RT-PCR. The run used an Illumina HiSeq 2500. TCRdb itself trimmed the public reads at Q25 with fastp, ran MiXCR and retained productive beta chains. Entries that share a CDR3 protein sequence are merged under the most common genes and DNA. The sample includes about 570,000 distinct CDR3 sequences, with approximately 11% observed a single time. Of the sample, approximately 11% is held by the ten largest clones. The sample was also linked to a second study, of T cells expressing NK-cell markers. As described in the second report: 5'RACE template switching, by which a universal primer site and unique molecular identifiers were added, was used to make TCR beta cDNA libraries.

This material consisted of PBMCs from blood, taken on the day of vaccination. The receptors were sampled from a man aged 50 to 60 who received an inactivated influenza vaccine. Donor details come from another sample of the same person, matched by shared clones.

This clonotype was found many times. The chain combines TRBV12-3 or TRBV12-4 with TRBJ1-5; TRBD1 matches 9 bases. The J segment lost 6 bases and the V segment lost 3 bases, leaving 6 bases of the junction unmatched. CDR3 length: 15 residues. The CDR3 DNA follows: TGTGCCAGCAGTTTTGGAGACAGGGGGATTCAGCCCCAGCATTTT. The encoded protein is CASSFGDRGIQPQHF.

The rearrangement links TRBV19 to TRBJ1-5, with D possibly being TRBD1 (5 bases). Trimming left V 3 bases short and J 1 base short, with 13 bases between. The CDR3 covers 16 residues. From germline, CDR1 is LNHDA and CDR2 SQIVND (reference sequence). The CDR3 sequence: CASSIQTGGSNQPQHF. The CDR3 region has the DNA TGTGCCAGTAGTATCCAAACAGGAGGGAGCAATCAGCCCCAGCATTTT. Full variable domain (remainder filled in from reference TRBV19 and TRBJ1-5): DGGITQSPKYLFRKEGQNVTLSCEQNLNHDAMYWYRQDPGQGLRLIYYSQIVNDFQKGDIAEGYSVSREKKESFPLTVTSAQKNPTAFYLCASSIQTGGSNQPQHFGDGTRLSIL.

This clonotype has just a few counts. This chain joins TRBV7-2 and TRBJ2-7; TRBD1 might be the D (6 bases). The ends were cut back, 5 bases at V and 2 bases at J, with 10 bases in the middle. CDR1 and CDR2 (germline): SGHTA, FQGNSA. The CDR3 runs 13 residues. The CDR3 DNA is TGTGCCAGCAGCACAACAGGGACCTACGAGCAGTACTTC. Amino acid sequence: CASSTTGTYEQYF.

The V gene is TRBV5-1, the J gene TRBJ2-1, with 9 bases that match TRBD1. The germline V gene has CDR1 SGHRS and CDR2 YFSETQ. With 4 bases clipped from V and 6 bases from J, the junction kept 2 bases outside the gene matches. The CDR3 contains 13 residues. The CDR3 loop reads CASSMDRGNEQFF. The CDR3 nucleotides read TGCGCCAGCAGCATGGACAGGGGCAATGAGCAGTTCTTC.

This clonotype was found a few times. The V call is TRBV9, the J call TRBJ2-5; 12 bases match TRBD1. Unmatched junction bases numbered 5, after V lost 3 bases and J lost 5 bases. CDR1 SGDLS and CDR2 YYNGEE come from the germline V gene. The CDR3 has 15 residues. In DNA, the CDR3 is TGTGCCAGCAGCGGGGACAGGGGGCTGGCGGAGACCCAGTACTTC. Its protein is CASSGDRGLAETQYF.

The rearrangement links TRBV5-6 to TRBJ2-7; TRBD2 matches at 10 bases. J lost 3 bases, V lost 4 bases, and 7 bases had no gene match. Germline V lookup: CDR1 SGHDT, CDR2 YYEEEE. The CDR3 is made up of 15 amino acids. CDR3 amino acids: CASSPAGGIHYEQYF. The CDR3 coding sequence is TGTGCCAGCAGCCCAGCGGGAGGGATACACTACGAGCAGTACTTC.

This clonotype was detected many times. The V gene is TRBV4-1, the J gene TRBJ2-1; tentative D call: TRBD1 (6 bases). The CDR3 has 16 amino acids. V lost 0 bases, J lost 4 bases, and 13 bases lay in between. CDR1 and CDR2 (germline): MGHRA, YSYEKL. The chain's CDR3 is CASSQEEQGRYNEQFF. CDR3 DNA sequence: TGCGCCAGCAGCCAAGAAGAACAGGGTCGGTACAATGAGCAGTTCTTC.